This TCR beta chain comes out of a study of beta chain features in type 1 diabetes. About the study: Patients were similar to healthy donors in age and gender (as well as in cell yields). Study-level results: All four CD4+ subsets of Type 1 diabetes patients contained TCRB CDR3s that were moderately but significantly shorter. Type 1 diabetes patients showed fewer insertions and more deletions at VDJ junctions.

Averaging about 116 mL, one heparinised blood draw came from each individual donor. A word on this clone: The antigen remains unidentified.

Expressed TCRB transcripts were sequenced because the entire RNA isolate underwent reverse transcription. Some clones are missing from TCRdb's copy, which holds only in-frame ones; the method was immunoSEQ multiplex PCR. The sample lists 500,000 to 650,000 clones, about an eighth seen once, with around 0.12% in the top ten. The sample was naive CD4+ T cells from blood. The sequence was obtained from a man aged 25 to 45 with type 1 diabetes.

The CDR3 DNA reads TGTGCCAGCAGCTCCGAGGGGAATCAGCCCCAGCATTTT. Its protein product is CASSSEGNQPQHF. The rearrangement links TRBV7-9 to TRBJ1-5; weak D call: TRBD1 (5 bases). The V and J ends lost 4 bases and 4 bases respectively, with 8 bases between them. CDR3 length: 13 residues. Germline values: CDR1 SEHNR, CDR2 FQNEAQ (reference sequence).